The 13 T cell receptor beta chains given below trace back to one sample, sequenced in a study of T cells after yellow fever vaccination. TCRdb itself ran the 5' RACE reads through MiXCR, one entry per CDR3 protein. Altogether about 320,000 distinct CDR3 sequences are present, about 12% being singletons, with the ten largest covering 2.5% to 4%. The starting material was CD4+ T cells sorted from PBMCs, obtained 15 days after the yellow fever booster vaccination. The source is a man between 18 and 35 years old who received the YFV17D yellow fever vaccine.

This clonotype was counted only a few times. This chain connects TRBV3-1 to TRBJ1-2, with D unclear. In germline, CDR1 is LGHDT, CDR2 YNNKEL (reference sequence). The CDR3 is 14 amino acids. Trimming left V 1 base short and J 2 bases short, with 8 bases between. This chain's CDR3 is CASSQGGGNYGYTF. CDR3 sequence (DNA): TGTGCCAGCAGCCAAGGGGGAGGGAACTATGGCTACACCTTC.

The chain joins TRBV5-1 to TRBJ2-7, with D tentatively TRBD1 (6 bases). The CDR3 runs to 14 residues. The V and J ends lost 2 bases and 2 bases respectively, with 11 bases between them. Germline V CDR1 and CDR2: SGHRS, YFSETQ. The DNA for the CDR3 is TGCGCCAGCAGCTTTGCCGGACAGACCTACGAGCAGTACTTC. Protein product: CASSFAGQTYEQYF.

There are many counts of this clonotype. V gene TRBV21-1 combines with J gene TRBJ2-5; the table's TRBD2 call for D was not verified on the DNA. TRBV21-1 has pseudogene status. The CDR3 has 13 residues. The DNA for the CDR3 is TGTGCCAGCAGCCCGGGGGGGAAAGAGACCCAGTACTTC. The encoded protein is CASSPGGKETQYF.

The sample holds a few counts of this clonotype. V usage is TRBV4-1 and J usage is TRBJ2-3; D ambiguous. The V gene lost 0 bases and the J gene lost 0 bases, with 13 bases spanning the gap. The CDR3 spans 17 residues. Germline CDR1 MGHRA, CDR2 YSYEKL. The DNA for the CDR3 is TGCGCCAGCAGCCAAGATGGGCCAGCTCTTAGCACAGATACGCAGTATTTT. As protein: CASSQDGPALSTDTQYF.

The chain couples TRBV5-5 to TRBJ2-2; no clear D. The CDR3 length is 16 residues. Trimming stripped 4 bases from V and 1 base from J, with 14 bases between. Germline V gene data show CDR1 as SGHKS and CDR2 as YYEKEE (reference sequence). CDR3 in DNA: TGTGCCAGCAGCCGCCCCCGGACGGAGAACACCGGGGAGCTGTTTTTT. Translating it yields CASSRPRTENTGELFF.

The table lists this clonotype with many counts. The V and J genes are TRBV7-2 and TRBJ2-3; D gene ambiguous. Trimming cost V 2 bases and J 3 bases, with 3 bases left between them. The length of the CDR3 is 12 residues. Germline CDR1 is SGHTA and CDR2 is FQGNSA. Written as DNA, the CDR3 is TGTGCCAGCAGCTTAATGACAGATACGCAGTATTTT. This sequence encodes CASSLMTDTQYF.

V is TRBV7-2 and J is TRBJ2-2; weak D call: TRBD2 (6 bases). Trimming took off 1 base at V and 5 bases at J, with 11 bases between the two ends. Germline CDR1 is SGHTA and CDR2 is FQGNSA. The CDR3 has 15 residues. The CDR3 reads CASSLVLARTGELFF. CDR3 coding DNA: TGTGCCAGCAGCTTAGTACTAGCAAGGACCGGGGAGCTGTTTTTT.

The chain uses TRBV7-2 and TRBJ1-2; TRBD1 aligns across 9 bases. The CDR3 contains 15 residues. CDR1 SGHTA and CDR2 FQGNSA come from the germline V gene. The V segment lost 3 bases and the J segment 4 bases; nucleotides outside the gene matches: 6. The CDR3 nucleotides are TGTGCCAGCAGCTTTCCGACAGGGGGTGCCTATGGCTACACCTTC. It is translated as CASSFPTGGAYGYTF.

The J gene is TRBJ2-2, the V gene TRBV6-5, with D unresolved. Per germline, CDR1 MNHEY and CDR2 SVGAGI. V was cut by 2 bases and J by 3 bases, with 16 bases left in between. The CDR3 spans 17 residues. CDR3 nucleotide sequence: TGTGCCAGCAGTTACCAGTCCACAGCGACATACACCGGGGAGCTGTTTTTT. Protein sequence: CASSYQSTATYTGELFF.

CDR3 nucleotides: TGTGCCAGCTCAGGGTCCTATAATGAAAAACTGTTTTTT. As protein: CASSGSYNEKLFF. This chain connects TRBV18 to TRBJ1-4; D is unresolved. The CDR3 runs to 13 residues. CDR1 and CDR2 from the germline V gene are KGHSH and LQKENI. V dropped 5 bases and J dropped 4 bases, with 8 bases sitting between them.

About this clonotype itself: A read error is likely, as this CDR3 ends without the conserved phenylalanine or tryptophan. The limits of the CDR3 on the DNA are not certain, so only TCRdb's listed CDR3 is given. The chain is built from TRBV12-3 or TRBV12-4 and TRBJ1-1. The CDR3 region is 8 residues in length, termini included. CDR3 sequence reads: CASSLGRV.

V and J are TRBV20-1 and TRBJ1-2, with D possibly TRBD1 on 6 matching bases. Trimming removed 5 bases from V and 7 bases from J, with 20 bases in between. The CDR3 extends over 14 amino acids. The V gene's germline CDR1 is DFQATT and CDR2 SNEGSKA (reference sequence). CDR3 residues: CSAGGGGYPGGYTF. The CDR3, as DNA: TGCAGTGCTGGGGGCGGAGGGTATCCCGGTGGCTACACCTTC.

This clonotype was picked up many times. The chain links TRBV20-1 to TRBJ2-7, with D uncertain. Germline lookup yields CDR1 DFQATT and CDR2 SNEGSKA (reference sequence). The CDR3 contains 15 residues. The V end was cut by 0 bases, the J end by 0 bases, with 12 bases between. The CDR3 DNA sequence: TGCAGTGCTAGAGATCGGAAACTCCTCTCCTACGAGCAGTACGTC. Translated: CSARDRKLLSYEQYV.